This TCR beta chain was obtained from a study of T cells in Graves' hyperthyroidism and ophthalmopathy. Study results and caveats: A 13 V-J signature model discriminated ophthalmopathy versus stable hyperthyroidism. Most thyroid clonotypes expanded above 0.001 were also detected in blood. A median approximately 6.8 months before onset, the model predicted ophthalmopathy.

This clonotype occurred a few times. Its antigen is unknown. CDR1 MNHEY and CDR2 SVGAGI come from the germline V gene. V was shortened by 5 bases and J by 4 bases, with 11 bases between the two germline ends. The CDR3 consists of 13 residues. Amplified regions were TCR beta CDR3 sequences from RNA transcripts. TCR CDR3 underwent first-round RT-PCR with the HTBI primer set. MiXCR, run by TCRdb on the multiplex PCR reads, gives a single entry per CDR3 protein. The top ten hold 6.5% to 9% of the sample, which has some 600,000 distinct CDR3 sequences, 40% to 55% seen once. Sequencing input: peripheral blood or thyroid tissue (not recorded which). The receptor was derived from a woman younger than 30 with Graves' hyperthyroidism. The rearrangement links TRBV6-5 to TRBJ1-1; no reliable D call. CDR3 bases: TGTGCCAGCAGTGACGGTACAAGCACTGAAGCTTTCTTT. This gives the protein CASSDGTSTEAFF.